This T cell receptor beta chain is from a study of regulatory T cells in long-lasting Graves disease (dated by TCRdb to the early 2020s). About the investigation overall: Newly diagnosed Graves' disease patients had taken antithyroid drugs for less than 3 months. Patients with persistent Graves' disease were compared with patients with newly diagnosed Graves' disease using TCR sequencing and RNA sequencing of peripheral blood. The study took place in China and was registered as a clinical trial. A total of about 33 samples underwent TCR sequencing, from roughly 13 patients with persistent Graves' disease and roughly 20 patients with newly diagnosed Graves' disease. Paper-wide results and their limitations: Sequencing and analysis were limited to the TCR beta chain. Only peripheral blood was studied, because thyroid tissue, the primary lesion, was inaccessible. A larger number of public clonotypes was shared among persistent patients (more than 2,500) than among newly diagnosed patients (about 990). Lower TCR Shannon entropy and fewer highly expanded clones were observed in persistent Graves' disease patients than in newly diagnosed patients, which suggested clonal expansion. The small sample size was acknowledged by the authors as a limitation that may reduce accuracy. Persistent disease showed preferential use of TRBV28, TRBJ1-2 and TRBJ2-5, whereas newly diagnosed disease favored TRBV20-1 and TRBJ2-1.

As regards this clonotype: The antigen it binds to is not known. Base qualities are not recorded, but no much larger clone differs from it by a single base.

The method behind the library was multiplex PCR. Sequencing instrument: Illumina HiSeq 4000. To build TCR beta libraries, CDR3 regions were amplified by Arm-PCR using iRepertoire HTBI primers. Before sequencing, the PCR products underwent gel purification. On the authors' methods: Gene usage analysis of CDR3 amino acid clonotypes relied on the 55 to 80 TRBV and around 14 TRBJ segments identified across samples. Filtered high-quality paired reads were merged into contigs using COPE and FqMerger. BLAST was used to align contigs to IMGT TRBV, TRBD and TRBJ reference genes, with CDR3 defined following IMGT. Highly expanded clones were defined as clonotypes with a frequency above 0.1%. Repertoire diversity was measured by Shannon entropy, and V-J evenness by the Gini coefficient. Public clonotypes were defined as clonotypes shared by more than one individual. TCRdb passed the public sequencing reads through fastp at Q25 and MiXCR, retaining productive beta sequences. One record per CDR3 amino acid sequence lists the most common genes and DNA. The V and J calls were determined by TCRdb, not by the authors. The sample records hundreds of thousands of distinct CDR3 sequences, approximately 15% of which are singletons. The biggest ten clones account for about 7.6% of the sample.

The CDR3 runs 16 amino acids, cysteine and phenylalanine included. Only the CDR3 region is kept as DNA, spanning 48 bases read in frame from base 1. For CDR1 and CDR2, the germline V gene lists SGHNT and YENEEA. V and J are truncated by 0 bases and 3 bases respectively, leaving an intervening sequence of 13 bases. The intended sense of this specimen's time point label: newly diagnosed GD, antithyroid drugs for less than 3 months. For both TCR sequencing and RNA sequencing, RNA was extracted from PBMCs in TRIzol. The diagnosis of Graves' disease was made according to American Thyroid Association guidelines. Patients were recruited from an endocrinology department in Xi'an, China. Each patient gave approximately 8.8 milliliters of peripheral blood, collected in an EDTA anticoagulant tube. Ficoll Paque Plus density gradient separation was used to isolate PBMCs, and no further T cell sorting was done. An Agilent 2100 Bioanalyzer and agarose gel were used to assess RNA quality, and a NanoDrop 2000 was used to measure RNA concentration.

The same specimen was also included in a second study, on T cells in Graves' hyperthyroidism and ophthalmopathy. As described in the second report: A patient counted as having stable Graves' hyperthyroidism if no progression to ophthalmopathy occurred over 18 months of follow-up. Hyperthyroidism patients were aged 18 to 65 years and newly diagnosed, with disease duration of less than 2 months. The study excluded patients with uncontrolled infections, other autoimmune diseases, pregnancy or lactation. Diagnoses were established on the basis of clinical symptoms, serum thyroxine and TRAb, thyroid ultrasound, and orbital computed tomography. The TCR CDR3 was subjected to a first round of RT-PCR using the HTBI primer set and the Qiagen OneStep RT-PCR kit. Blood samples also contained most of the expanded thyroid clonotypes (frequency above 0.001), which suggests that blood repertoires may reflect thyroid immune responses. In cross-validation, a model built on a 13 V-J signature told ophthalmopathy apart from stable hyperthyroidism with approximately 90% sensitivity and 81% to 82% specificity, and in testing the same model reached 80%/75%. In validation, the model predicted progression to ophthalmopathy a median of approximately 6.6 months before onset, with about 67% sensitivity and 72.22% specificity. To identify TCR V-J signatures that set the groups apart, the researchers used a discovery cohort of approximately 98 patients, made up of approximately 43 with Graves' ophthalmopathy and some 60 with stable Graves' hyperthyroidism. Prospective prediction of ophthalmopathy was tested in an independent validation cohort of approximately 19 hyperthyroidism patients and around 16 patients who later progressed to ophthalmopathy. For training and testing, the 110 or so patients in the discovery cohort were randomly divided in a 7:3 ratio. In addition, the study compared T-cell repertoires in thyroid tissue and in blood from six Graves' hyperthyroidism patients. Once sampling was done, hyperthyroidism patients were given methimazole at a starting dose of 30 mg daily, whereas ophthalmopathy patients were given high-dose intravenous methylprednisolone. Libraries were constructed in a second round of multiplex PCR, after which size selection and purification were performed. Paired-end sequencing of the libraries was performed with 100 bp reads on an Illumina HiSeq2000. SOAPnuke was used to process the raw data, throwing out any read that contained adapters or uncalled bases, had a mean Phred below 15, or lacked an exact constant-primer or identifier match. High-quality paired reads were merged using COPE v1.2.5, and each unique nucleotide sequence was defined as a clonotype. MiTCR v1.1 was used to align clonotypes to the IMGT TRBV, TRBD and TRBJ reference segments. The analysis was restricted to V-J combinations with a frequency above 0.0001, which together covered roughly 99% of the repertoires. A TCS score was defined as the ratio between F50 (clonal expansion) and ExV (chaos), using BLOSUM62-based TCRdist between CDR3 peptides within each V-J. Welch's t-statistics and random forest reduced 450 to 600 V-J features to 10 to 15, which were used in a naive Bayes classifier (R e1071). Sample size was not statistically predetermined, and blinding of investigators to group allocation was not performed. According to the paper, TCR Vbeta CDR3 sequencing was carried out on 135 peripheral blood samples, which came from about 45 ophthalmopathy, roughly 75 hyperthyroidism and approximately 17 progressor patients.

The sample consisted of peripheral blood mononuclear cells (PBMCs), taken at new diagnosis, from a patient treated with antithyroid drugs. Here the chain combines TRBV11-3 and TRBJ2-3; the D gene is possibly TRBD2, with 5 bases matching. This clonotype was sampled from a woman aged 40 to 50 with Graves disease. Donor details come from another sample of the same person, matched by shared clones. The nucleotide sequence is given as TGTGCCAGCAGCTTAGAGGTGGGAGTGGGAACAGATACGCAGTATTTT. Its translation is CASSLEVGVGTDTQYF. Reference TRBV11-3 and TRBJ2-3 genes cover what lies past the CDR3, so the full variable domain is EAGVVQSPRYKIIEKKQPVAFWCNPISGHNTLYWYLQNLGQGPELLIRYENEEAVDDSQLPKDRFSAERLKGVDSTLKIQPAELGDSAVYLCASSLEVGVGTDTQYFGPGTRLTVL.